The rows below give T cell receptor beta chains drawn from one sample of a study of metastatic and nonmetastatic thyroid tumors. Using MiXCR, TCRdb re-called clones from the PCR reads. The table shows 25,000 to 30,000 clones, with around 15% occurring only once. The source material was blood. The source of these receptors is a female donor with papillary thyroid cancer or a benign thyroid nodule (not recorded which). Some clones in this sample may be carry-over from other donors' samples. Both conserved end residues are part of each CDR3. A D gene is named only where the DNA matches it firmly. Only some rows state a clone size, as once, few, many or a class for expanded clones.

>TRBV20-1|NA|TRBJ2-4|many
CSASDRGGTGYIQYF
TGCAGTGCTAGTGATAGGGGGGGCACGGGGTACATTCAGTACTTC
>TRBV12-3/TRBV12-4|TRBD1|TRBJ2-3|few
CASSGTGVTDTQYF
TGTGCCAGCAGTGGGACAGGTGTCACAGATACGCAGTATTTT
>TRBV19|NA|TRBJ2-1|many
CASSRVYSYNEQFF
TGTGCCAGTAGTCGGGTTTACTCCTACAATGAGCAGTTCTTC
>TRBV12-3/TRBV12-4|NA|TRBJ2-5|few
CASSGGGHGFFETHYF
TGTGCCAGCAGTGGAGGGGGACATGGATTCTTCGAGACCCATTACTTC
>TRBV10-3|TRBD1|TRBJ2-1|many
CAISELNPGQKNNEQFF
TGTGCCATCAGTGAACTCAATCCGGGACAGAAAAATAATGAGCAGTTCTTC
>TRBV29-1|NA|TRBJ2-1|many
CSVGDRWGYEQFF
TGCAGCGTTGGGGACCGATGGGGCTATGAGCAGTTCTTC
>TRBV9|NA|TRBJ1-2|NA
CASSVEAGIGGYTF
TGTGCCAGCAGCGTAGAAGCAGGGATTGGAGGCTACACCTTC
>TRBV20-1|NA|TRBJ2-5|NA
CSARAGGETHYF
TGCAGTGCTAGAGCAGGGGGGGAGACCCATTACTTC
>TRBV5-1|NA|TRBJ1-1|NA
CASSFSTGNTEAFF
TGCGCCAGCAGCTTTAGTACAGGGAACACTGAAGCTTTCTTT
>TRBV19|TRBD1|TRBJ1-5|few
CASTRGNQPQHF
TGTGCCAGTACCAGGGGGAATCAGCCCCAGCATTTT
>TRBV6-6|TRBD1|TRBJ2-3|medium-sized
CASSYEDRGEYF
TGTGCCAGCAGTTACGAGGACAGGGGAGAGTATTTT
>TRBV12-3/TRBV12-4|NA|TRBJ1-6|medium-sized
CASSLLSGHRISPLHF
TGTGCCAGCAGTCTCCTCTCGGGACACCGAATTTCACCCCTCCACTTT
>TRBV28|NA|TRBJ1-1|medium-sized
CASSKDGEAFF
TGTGCCAGCAGTAAGGACGGTGAAGCTTTCTTT
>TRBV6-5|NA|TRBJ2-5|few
CASSRRRETQYF
TGTGCCAGCAGTAGGCGAAGGGAGACCCAGTACTTC
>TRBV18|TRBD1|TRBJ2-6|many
CASSPRQGAGGANVLTF
TGTGCCAGCTCACCACGACAGGGGGCTGGTGGGGCCAACGTCCTGACTTTC
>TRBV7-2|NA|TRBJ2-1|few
CASNFPGEQFF
TGTGCCAGCAACTTCCCTGGAGAGCAGTTCTTC
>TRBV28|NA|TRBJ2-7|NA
CACIQRRDQYF
TGTGCCTGCATCCAACGGAGGGATCAGTACTTC
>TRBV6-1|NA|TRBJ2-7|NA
CATEFPSYEQYF
TGTGCCACTGAGTTCCCCTCCTACGAGCAGTACTTC
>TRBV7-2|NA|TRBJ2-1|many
CASSLADSRGSEQFF
TGTGCCAGCAGCTTAGCAGACTCCCGCGGCAGTGAGCAGTTCTTC
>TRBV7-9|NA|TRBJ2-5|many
CASSPFPQETQYF
TGTGCCAGCAGCCCGTTCCCGCAAGAGACCCAGTACTTC
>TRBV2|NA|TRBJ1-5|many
CASSEAGSYQPQHF
TGTGCCAGCAGTGAAGCCGGCTCCTATCAGCCCCAGCATTTT
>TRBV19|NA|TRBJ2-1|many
CASSILQGFRHEQFF
TGTGCCAGTAGTATTCTCCAGGGGTTTAGGCATGAGCAGTTCTTC
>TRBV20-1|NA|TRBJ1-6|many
CSASRVNSPLHF
TGCAGTGCTAGCAGGGTCAATTCACCCCTCCACTTT
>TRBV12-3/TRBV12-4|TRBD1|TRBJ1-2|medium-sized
CASSFVRRDRVTF
TGTGCCAGCAGTTTCGTACGCCGGGACAGGGTCACCTTC
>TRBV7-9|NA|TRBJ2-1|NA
CASSFAGTYNEQFF
TGTGCCAGCAGCTTTGCGGGGACCTACAATGAGCAGTTCTTC
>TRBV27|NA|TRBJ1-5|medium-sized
CASSFGGLDQPQHF
TGTGCCAGCAGTTTCGGGGGTCTGGATCAGCCCCAGCATTTT
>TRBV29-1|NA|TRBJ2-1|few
CSGEGEGSSFYNEQFF
TGCAGCGGTGAAGGAGAGGGTAGTAGCTTCTACAATGAGCAGTTCTTC
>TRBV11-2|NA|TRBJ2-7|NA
CASSPISGTYEQYF
TGTGCCAGCAGCCCAATTAGCGGAACCTACGAGCAGTACTTC
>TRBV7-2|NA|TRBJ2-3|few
CASSHFKDTQYF
TGTGCAAGCAGCCACTTCAAAGATACGCAGTATTTT
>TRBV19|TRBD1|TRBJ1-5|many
CASSLRTGGNSNQPQHF
TGTGCCAGTAGTCTAAGGACAGGGGGCAATAGCAATCAGCCCCAGCATTTT
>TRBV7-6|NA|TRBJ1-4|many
CASSSYEKLFF
TGTGCCAGCAGCTCTTATGAAAAACTGTTTTTT
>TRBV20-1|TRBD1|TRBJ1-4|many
CSAATGGVREKLFF
TGCAGTGCTGCAACAGGGGGTGTAAGGGAAAAACTGTTTTTT
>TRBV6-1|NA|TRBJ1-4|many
CASFGGGAGEKLFF
TGTGCCAGCTTTGGGGGGGGCGCGGGTGAAAAACTGTTTTTT
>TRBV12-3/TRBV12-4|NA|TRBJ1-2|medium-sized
CASSLGGGWGQNGYTF
TGTGCCAGCAGTTTAGGGGGAGGGTGGGGCCAAAATGGCTACACCTTC
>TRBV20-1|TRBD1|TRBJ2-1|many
CSAHNRGSSSYNEQFF
TGCAGTGCTCACAACAGGGGGTCGAGCTCCTACAATGAGCAGTTCTTC
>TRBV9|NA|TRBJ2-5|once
CASSVEEGRGRWTQYF
TGTGCCAGCAGCGTAGAAGAGGGCCGGGGGAGGTGGACCCAGTACTTC
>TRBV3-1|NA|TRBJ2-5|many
CASSQESGYRAEETQYF
TGTGCCAGCAGCCAAGAGTCCGGATACAGGGCTGAAGAGACCCAGTACTTC
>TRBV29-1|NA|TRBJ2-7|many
CSVEGQGGYEQYF
TGCAGCGTTGAAGGGCAGGGCGGGTACGAGCAGTACTTC
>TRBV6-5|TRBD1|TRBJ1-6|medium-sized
CASSYSTGQFSYNSPLHF
TGTGCCAGCAGTTACTCGACGGGACAGTTCTCCTATAATTCACCCCTCCACTTT
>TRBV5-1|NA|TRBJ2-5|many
CASSLAPVARETQYF
TGCGCCAGCAGCTTGGCCCCGGTAGCTCGAGAGACCCAGTACTTC
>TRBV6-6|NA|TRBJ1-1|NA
CASSYSMSAGPGGAFF
TGTGCCAGCAGTTACTCGATGTCTGCGGGGCCTGGAGGAGCTTTCTTT
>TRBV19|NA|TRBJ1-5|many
CASQSPGQFNQPQHF
TGTGCCAGCCAGTCGCCGGGACAATTCAATCAGCCCCAGCATTTT
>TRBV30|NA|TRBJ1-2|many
CAWSVGAGAVYGYTF
TGTGCCTGGAGTGTAGGAGCAGGGGCAGTGTATGGCTACACCTTC
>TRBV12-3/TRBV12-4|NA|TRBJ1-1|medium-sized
CASSFVGAGDTEAFF
TGTGCCAGCAGTTTTGTGGGGGCCGGGGACACTGAAGCTTTCTTT
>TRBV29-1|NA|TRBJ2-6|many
CSVAADGANVLTF
TGCAGCGTTGCAGCTGATGGGGCCAACGTCCTGACTTTC
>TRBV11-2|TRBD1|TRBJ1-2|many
CASSSQGDYGYTF
TGTGCCAGCAGCTCCCAGGGGGACTATGGCTACACCTTC
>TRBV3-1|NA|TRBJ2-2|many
CASRPGGTGELFF
TGTGCCAGCAGACCAGGGGGGACCGGGGAGCTGTTTTTT
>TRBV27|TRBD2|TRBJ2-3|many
CASSPLGLAGGDTQYF
TGTGCCAGCAGTCCCCTGGGACTAGCGGGGGGAGATACGCAGTATTTT
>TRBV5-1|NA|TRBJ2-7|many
CASSLQKDEQYF
TGCGCCAGCAGCCTTCAAAAGGACGAGCAGTACTTC
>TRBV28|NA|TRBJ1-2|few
CASSWGGGYTF
TGTGCCAGCAGTTGGGGAGGAGGCTACACCTTC
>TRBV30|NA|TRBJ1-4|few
CAWSVPATNEKLFF
TGTGCCTGGAGTGTCCCAGCAACTAATGAAAAACTGTTTTTT